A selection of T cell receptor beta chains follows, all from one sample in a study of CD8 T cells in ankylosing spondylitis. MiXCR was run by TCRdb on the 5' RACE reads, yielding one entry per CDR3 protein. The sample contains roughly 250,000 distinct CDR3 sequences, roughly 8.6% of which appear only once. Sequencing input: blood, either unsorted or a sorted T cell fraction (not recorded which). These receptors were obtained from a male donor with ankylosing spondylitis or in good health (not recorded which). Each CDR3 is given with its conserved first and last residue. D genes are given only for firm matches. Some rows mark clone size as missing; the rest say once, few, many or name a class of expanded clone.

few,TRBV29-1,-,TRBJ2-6,TGCAGCGTGGGGCAGGGTTCTGGGGCCAACGTCCTGACTTTC,CSVGQGSGANVLTF
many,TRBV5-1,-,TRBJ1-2,TGCGCCAGCAGCTCCGCCCCCGGGGATAAACAAGGCTACACCTTC,CASSSAPGDKQGYTF
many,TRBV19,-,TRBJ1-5,TGTGCCAGTAGTATAGATGGGGCATATAGCAATCAGCCCCAGCATTTT,CASSIDGAYSNQPQHF
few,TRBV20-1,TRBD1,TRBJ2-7,TGCAGTGCTAGAGCTGCAACCGGGACAGCGATCTCCTACGAGCAGTACTTC,CSARAATGTAISYEQYF
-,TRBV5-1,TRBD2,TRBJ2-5,TGCGCCAGCAGCCCCGGCCTACTAGCGGGAGTTCACAATGGGCAGTACTTC,CASSPGLLAGVHNGQYF
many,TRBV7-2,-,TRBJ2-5,TGTGCCAGCAGCTTAACTCCACCAACCCAGTACTTC,CASSLTPPTQYF
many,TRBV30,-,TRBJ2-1,TGTGCCTGGAGCCCAGGGGAGAACAATGAGCAGTTCTTC,CAWSPGENNEQFF
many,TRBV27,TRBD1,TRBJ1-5,TGTGCCAGCAGTTCCCTTTCCGGGACAGAGGATCAGCCCCAGCATTTT,CASSSLSGTEDQPQHF
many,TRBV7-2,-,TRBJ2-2,TGTGCCAGCAGCTTAGGATACCAGGGGAGGGACACCGGGGAGCTGTTTTTT,CASSLGYQGRDTGELFF
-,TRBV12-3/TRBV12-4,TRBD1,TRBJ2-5,TGTGCCAGCACCACAGACAGGGCGGCTGCGACCCAGTACTTC,CASTTDRAAATQYF
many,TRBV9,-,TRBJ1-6,TGTGCCAGCAGCGTAGTAGCGGATTCCGGGACCCTCCACTTT,CASSVVADSGTLHF
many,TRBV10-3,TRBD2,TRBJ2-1,TGTGCCATCAGCCCTTCGGGAGCGGGAGGAGTCAATGAGCAGTTCTTC,CAISPSGAGGVNEQFF
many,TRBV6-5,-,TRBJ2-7,TGTGCCAGCAGTTACTTATTTGGACAGAGAGACGAGCAGTACTTC,CASSYLFGQRDEQYF
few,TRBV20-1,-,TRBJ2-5,TGCAGTGCTAGCCGGGGCCCATCCCAAGAGACCCAGTACTTC,CSASRGPSQETQYF
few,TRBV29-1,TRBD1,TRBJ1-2,TGCAGCGTCGACGACAGGGGAACTAACTATGGCTACACCTTC,CSVDDRGTNYGYTF